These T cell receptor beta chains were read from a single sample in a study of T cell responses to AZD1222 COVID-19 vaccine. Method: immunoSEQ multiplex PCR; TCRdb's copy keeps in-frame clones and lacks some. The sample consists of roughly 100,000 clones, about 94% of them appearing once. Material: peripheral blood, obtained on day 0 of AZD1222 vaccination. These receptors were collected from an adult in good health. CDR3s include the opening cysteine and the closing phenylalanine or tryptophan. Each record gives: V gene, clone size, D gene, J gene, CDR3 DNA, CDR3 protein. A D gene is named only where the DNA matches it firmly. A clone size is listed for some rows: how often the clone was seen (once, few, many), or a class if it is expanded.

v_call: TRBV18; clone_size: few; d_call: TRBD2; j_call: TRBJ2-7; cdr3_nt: TGTGCCAGCTCAGTTGGACTAGCGGGAGGCCAGAGCTCCTACGAGCAGTACTTC; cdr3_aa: CASSVGLAGGQSSYEQYF
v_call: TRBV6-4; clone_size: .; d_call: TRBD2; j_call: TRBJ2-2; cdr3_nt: TGTGCCAGCTCGGCTAGCGGAGACACCGGGGAGCTGTTTTTT; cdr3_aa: CASSASGDTGELFF
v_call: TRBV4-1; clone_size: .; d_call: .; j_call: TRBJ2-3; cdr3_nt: TGCGCCAGCAGCCACCCGGGCCCATCCTCAGATACGCAGTATTTT; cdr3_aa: CASSHPGPSSDTQYF
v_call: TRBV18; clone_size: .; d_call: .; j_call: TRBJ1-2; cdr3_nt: TGTGCCAGCTCCCTCCGGGCGGGTGGCTACACCTTC; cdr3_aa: CASSLRAGGYTF
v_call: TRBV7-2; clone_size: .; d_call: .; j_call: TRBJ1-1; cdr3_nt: TGTGCCAGCAGCTTAGTGTCGGGGTTTGGTACTGAAGCTTTCTTT; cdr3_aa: CASSLVSGFGTEAFF
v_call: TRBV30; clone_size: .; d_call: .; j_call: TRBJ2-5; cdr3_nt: TGTGCCTGGGCTGTGAGTAGGGAGACCCAGTACTTC; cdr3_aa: CAWAVSRETQYF
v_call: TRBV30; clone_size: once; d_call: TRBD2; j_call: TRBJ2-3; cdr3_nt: TGTGCCTGGAGTGTATACGGTAGCGGGAGGGGGAATTTAGGCACAGATACGCAGTATTTT; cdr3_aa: CAWSVYGSGRGNLGTDTQYF
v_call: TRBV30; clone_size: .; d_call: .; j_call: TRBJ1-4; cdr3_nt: TGTGCCTGGAGGGTTATTGGGCGCGAAAAACTGTTTTTT; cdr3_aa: CAWRVIGREKLFF
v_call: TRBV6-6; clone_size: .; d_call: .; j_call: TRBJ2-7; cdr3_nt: TGTGCCAGCAGTCGGCCGAGAGTCACCTACGAGCAGTACTTC; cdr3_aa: CASSRPRVTYEQYF
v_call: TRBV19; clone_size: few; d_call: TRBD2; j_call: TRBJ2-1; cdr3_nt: TGTGCCAGTAGTATAGGGACTAGCGGGAGCAATGAGCAGTTCTTC; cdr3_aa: CASSIGTSGSNEQFF
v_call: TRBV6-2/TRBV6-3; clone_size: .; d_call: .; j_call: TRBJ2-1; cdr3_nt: TGTGCCAGCAGTCGGACGGGAGTCAATGAGCAGTTCTTC; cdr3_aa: CASSRTGVNEQFF
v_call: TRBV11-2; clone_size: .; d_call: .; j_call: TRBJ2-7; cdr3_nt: TGTGCCAGCAGCTTAGGGAACGAGCAGTACTTC; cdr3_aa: CASSLGNEQYF
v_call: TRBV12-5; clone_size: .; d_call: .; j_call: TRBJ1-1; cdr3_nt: TGTGCTAGTGGTCCCCAGGGTGAAGCTTTCTTT; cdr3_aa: CASGPQGEAFF
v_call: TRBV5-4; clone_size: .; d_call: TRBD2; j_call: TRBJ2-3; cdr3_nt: TGTGCCAGCAGCTTTCCGGGACTAGCTAGCACAGATACGCAGTATTTT; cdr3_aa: CASSFPGLASTDTQYF
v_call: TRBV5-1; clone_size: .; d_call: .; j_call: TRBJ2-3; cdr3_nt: TGCGCCAGCAGCTCCTTTAGGGGCGGGTTTAGCACAGATACGCAGTATTTT; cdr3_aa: CASSSFRGGFSTDTQYF
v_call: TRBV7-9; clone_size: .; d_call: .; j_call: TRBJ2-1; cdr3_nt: TGTGCCAGCAGCGAGAAGGGTTTTGTAGATGAGCAGTTCTTC; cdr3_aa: CASSEKGFVDEQFF
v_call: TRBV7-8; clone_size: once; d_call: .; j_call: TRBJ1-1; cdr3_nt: TGTGCCAGCAGCTTAGTCCAGGCATCTGAAGCTTTCTTT; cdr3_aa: CASSLVQASEAFF
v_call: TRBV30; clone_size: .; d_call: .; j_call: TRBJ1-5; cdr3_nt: TGTGCCTGGAGTGCGGGACGGGTCAATCAGCCCCAGCATTTT; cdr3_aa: CAWSAGRVNQPQHF
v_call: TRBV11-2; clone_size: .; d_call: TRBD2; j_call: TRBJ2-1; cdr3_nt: TGTGCCAGCAGCTTGGGCGGGAGTATGAATGAGCAGTTCTTC; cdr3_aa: CASSLGGSMNEQFF
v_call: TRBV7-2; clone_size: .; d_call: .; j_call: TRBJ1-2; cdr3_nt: TGTGCCAGCAGTTCGACGGCAGGGTCCCGCACCTTC; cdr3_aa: CASSSTAGSRTF
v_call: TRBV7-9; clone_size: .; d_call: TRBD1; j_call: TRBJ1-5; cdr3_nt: TGTGCCAGCAGCTTAGGACAGGGTAATCAGCCCCAGCATTTT; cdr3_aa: CASSLGQGNQPQHF
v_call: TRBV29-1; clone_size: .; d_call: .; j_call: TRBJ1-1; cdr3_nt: TGCAGCGTTGGGGGGGAGAGTGGCACTGAAGCTTTCTTT; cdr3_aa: CSVGGESGTEAFF
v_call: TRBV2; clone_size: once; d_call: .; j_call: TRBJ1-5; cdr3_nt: TGTGCCAGCAACCTGCGATTCAATCAGCCCCAGCATTTT; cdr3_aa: CASNLRFNQPQHF
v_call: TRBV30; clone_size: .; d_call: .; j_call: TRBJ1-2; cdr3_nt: TGTGCCTGGGAGGGGTTGGGTCTAGGCTACACCTTC; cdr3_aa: CAWEGLGLGYTF
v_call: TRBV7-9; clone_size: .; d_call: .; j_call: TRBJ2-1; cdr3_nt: TGTGCCAGCAGTCCTGGACTAGAGCAGTTCTTC; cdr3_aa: CASSPGLEQFF
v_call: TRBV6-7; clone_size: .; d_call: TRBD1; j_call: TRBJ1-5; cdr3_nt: TGTGCCAGCAGTTACCCTCACAGGGGTTACCAGCCCCAGCATTTT; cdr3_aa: CASSYPHRGYQPQHF
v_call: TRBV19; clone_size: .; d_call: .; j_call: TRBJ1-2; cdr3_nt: TGTGCCAGTAGTAGGAACCCCTGGCCAGGCTCTACCTATGGCTACACCTTC; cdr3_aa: CASSRNPWPGSTYGYTF
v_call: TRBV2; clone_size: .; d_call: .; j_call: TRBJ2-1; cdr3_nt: TGTGCCAGCAGTGAATTTGCGGCAAACAATGAGCAGTTCTTC; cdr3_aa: CASSEFAANNEQFF
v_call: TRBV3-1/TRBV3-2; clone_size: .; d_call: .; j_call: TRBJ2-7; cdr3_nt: TGTGCCAGCAGCCAAGATGAAGTGACAGTGAACTTC; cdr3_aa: CASSQDEVTVNF
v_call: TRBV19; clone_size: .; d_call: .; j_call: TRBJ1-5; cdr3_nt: TGTGCCAGTAGTACCCTACAGGGCGGCCCCCAGCATTTT; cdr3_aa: CASSTLQGGPQHF
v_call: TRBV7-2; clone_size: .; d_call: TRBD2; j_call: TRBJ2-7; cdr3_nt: TGTGCCAGCAGCTTGCGGACTAGCGGGACATCCTACGAGCAGTACTTC; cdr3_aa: CASSLRTSGTSYEQYF
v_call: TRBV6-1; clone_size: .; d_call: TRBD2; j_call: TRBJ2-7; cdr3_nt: TGTGCCAGCAGGGAAGTAGCGGGCCTCTACGAGCAGTACTTC; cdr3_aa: CASREVAGLYEQYF
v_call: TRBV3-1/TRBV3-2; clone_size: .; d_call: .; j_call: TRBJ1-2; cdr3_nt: TGTGCCAGCACTGGACACTATGGCTACACCTTC; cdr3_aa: CASTGHYGYTF
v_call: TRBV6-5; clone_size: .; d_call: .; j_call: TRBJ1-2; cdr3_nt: TGTGCCAGCTGTCGGGACTCGATGAACTATGGCTACACCTTC; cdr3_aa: CASCRDSMNYGYTF
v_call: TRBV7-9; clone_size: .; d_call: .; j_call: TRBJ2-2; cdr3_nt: TGTGCCAGCAGCTTAGGGACGAACACCGGGGAGCTGTTTTTT; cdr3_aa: CASSLGTNTGELFF
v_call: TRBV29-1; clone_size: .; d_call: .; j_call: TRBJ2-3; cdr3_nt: TGCAGCGTTCGGGGCCCGACTAGATTGGGGGATACGCAGTATTTT; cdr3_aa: CSVRGPTRLGDTQYF